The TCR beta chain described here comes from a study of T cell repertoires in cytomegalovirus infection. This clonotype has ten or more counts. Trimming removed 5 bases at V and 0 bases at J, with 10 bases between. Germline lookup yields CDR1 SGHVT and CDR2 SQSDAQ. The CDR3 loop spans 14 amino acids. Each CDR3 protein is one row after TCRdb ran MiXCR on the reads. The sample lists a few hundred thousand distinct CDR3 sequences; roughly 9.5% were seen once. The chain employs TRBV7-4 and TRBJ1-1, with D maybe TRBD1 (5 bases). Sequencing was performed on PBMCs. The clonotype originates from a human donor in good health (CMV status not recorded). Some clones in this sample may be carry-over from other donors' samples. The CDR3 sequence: CASSPGHLNTEAFF. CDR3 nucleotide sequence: TGTGCCAGCAGCCCTGGACACTTGAACACTGAAGCTTTCTTT. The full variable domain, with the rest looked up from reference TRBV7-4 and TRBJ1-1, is GAGVSQSPRYKVAKRGRDVALRCDSISGHVTLYWYRQTLGQGSEVLTYSQSDAQRDKSGRPSGRFSAERPERSVSTLKIQRTEQGDSAVYLCASSPGHLNTEAFFGQGTRLTVV.